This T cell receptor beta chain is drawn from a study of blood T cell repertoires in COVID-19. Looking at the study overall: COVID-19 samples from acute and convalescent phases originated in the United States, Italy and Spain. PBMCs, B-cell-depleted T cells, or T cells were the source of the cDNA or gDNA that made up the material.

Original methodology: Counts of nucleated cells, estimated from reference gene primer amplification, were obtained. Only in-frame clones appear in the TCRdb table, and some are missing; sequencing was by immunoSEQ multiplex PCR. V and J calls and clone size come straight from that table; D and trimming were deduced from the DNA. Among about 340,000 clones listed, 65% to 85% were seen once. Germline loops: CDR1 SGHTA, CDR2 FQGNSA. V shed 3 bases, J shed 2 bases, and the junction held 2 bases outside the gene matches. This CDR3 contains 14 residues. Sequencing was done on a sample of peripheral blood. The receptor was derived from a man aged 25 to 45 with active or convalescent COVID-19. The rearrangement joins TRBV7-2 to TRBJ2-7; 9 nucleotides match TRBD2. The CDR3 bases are TGTGCCAGCAGCTTGCCTAGCGGGGCCTACGAGCAGTACTTC. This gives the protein CASSLPSGAYEQYF. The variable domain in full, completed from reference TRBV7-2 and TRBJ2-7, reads GAGVSQSPSNKVTEKGKDVELRCDPISGHTALYWYRQSLGQGLEFLIYFQGNSAPDKSGLPSDRFSAERTGGSVSTLTIQRTQQEDSAVYLCASSLPSGAYEQYFGPGTRLTVT.